This T cell receptor (beta chain) was sequenced in a study of cytomegalovirus exposure and HLA in healthy donors. General observations from the study: Being productive about 90% or about 30% of the time was typical of most TCR beta V segments in an earlier analysis.

Both 60 Vbeta primers and 13 Jbeta primers went into the PCR. Assay: immunoSEQ multiplex PCR; the TCRdb copy retains only in-frame clones and omits some. The sample has 45,000 to 65,000 clones; 70% to 80% are singletons. V shed 7 bases and J shed 4 bases, with 19 bases lying between them. The CDR3 totals 15 residues. CDR1 MNHEY and CDR2 SVGAGI come from the germline V gene. With regard to this clone: Its antigen is unknown.

This chain connects TRBV6-5 to TRBJ1-1, with D unresolved. Sample: PBMCs. The source is a woman aged 35 to 49 in good health and CMV-seropositive. CDR3 sequence reads: CASIGDGGLGTEAFF. The CDR3 nucleotides read TGTGCCAGCATTGGAGACGGAGGTCTGGGCACTGAAGCTTTCTTT.